A selection of T cell receptor beta chains follows, all from one sample in a study of T-cell reconstitution after alpha-beta-depleted transplantation in children. Each CDR3 protein gets one entry after TCRdb re-called the PCR reads with MiXCR. Counted here are a few hundred thousand distinct CDR3 sequences, roughly 25% occurring once; the ten biggest clones make up more than 2%. Specimen: PBMCs, collected before TCRalphabeta/CD19-depleted stem cell transplant. The receptors were sampled from a girl aged 2-10 years with Fanconi anemia, due to receive a stem cell transplant. CDR3s include the opening cysteine and the closing phenylalanine or tryptophan. Each record gives: D gene, V gene, J gene, clone size, CDR3 length, CDR3 protein, CDR3 DNA. D genes are given only for firm matches. Expanded clones are given a class, and other clones once, few, many or no size at all.

D: .; V: TRBV20-1; J: TRBJ2-7; size: .; length: 14; CDR3: CSTIGEGFSYEQYF; DNA: TGCAGTACGATCGGGGAAGGTTTCTCCTACGAGCAGTACTTC
D: TRBD2; V: TRBV29-1; J: TRBJ2-7; size: many; length: 14; CDR3: CSVGAGGLVHEQYF; DNA: TGCAGCGTCGGAGCGGGAGGGCTCGTCCATGAGCAGTACTTC
D: .; V: TRBV20-1; J: TRBJ2-5; size: few; length: 14; CDR3: CSASISRFRETQYF; DNA: TGCAGTGCTAGTATCTCTAGGTTCCGGGAGACCCAGTACTTC
D: .; V: TRBV20-1; J: TRBJ2-4; size: .; length: 13; CDR3: CSATATPKNIQYF; DNA: TGCAGTGCTACAGCGACCCCTAAAAACATTCAGTACTTC
D: .; V: TRBV3-1; J: TRBJ2-6; size: .; length: 15; CDR3: CASSPARLGANVLTF; DNA: TGTGCCAGCAGCCCAGCCCGTTTAGGGGCCAACGTCCTGACTTTC
D: .; V: TRBV20-1; J: TRBJ1-4; size: .; length: 15; CDR3: CSARADNSHREKLFF; DNA: TGCAGTGCTAGAGCAGATAACTCTCACAGGGAAAAACTGTTTTTT
D: .; V: TRBV24-1; J: TRBJ2-2; size: few; length: 17; CDR3: CATSDPTALSNTGELFF; DNA: TGTGCCACCAGTGACCCGACAGCCCTTTCGAACACCGGGGAGCTGTTTTTT
D: .; V: TRBV5-1; J: TRBJ1-1; size: few; length: 12; CDR3: CASSLGDREAFF; DNA: TGCGCCAGCAGCTTGGGAGACCGTGAAGCTTTCTTT
D: .; V: TRBV4-2; J: TRBJ2-3; size: many; length: 15; CDR3: CASSQDLRSTDTQYF; DNA: TGTGCCAGCAGCCAAGATCTCCGGAGCACAGATACGCAGTATTTT
D: TRBD1; V: TRBV5-1; J: TRBJ2-4; size: .; length: 17; CDR3: CASSLGADRVLENIQYF; DNA: TGCGCCAGCAGCTTGGGCGCTGACAGGGTATTGGAAAACATTCAGTACTTC
D: TRBD1; V: TRBV29-1; J: TRBJ1-2; size: .; length: 16; CDR3: CSATVRPGGKGNGYTF; DNA: TGCAGCGCCACCGTCCGGCCAGGGGGTAAAGGAAATGGCTACACCTTC
D: .; V: TRBV12-3/TRBV12-4; J: TRBJ2-1; size: many; length: 11; CDR3: CASSVLATSFF; DNA: TGTGCCAGCAGCGTCCTAGCGACGTCGTTCTTC
D: .; V: TRBV5-5; J: TRBJ2-1; size: many; length: 14; CDR3: CASSLWGVGNEQFF; DNA: TGTGCCAGCAGCTTGTGGGGGGTTGGGAATGAGCAGTTCTTC
D: .; V: TRBV6-2/TRBV6-3; J: TRBJ2-5; size: .; length: 14; CDR3: CASMNRTPQETQYF; DNA: TGTGCCAGCATGAACCGGACCCCCCAAGAGACCCAGTACTTC
D: TRBD2; V: TRBV20-1; J: TRBJ2-7; size: many; length: 14; CDR3: CSADRTSGAYEQYF; DNA: TGCAGTGCAGACAGGACTAGCGGGGCCTACGAGCAGTACTTC
D: .; V: TRBV28; J: TRBJ1-3; size: few; length: 15; CDR3: CASSPGAFSGNTIYF; DNA: TGTGCCAGCAGTCCAGGGGCCTTCTCTGGAAACACCATATATTTT